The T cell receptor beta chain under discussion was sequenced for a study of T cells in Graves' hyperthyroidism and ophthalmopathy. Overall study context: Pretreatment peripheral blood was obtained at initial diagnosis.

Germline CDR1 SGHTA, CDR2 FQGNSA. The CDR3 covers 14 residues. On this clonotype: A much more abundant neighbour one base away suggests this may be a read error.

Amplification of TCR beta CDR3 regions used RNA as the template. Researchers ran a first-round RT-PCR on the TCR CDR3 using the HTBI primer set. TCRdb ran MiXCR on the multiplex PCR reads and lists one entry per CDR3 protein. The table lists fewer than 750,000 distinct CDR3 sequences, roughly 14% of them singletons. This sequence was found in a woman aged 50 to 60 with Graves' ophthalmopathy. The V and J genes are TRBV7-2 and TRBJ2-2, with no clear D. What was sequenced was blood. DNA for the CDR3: TGTGCCTGCAGCAAACCACCGAACACCGGGGAGCTGTTTTTT. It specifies CACSKPPNTGELFF.